The sequence of this T cell receptor beta chain was determined in a study of blood T cell repertoires in COVID-19. In the study overall: PBMCs, B-cell-depleted T cells, or T cells were the source of the cDNA or gDNA that made up the material.

In the authors' workflow: Cell counts per sample came from amplifying reference gene primers. Only in-frame clones appear in the TCRdb table, and some are missing; sequencing was by immunoSEQ multiplex PCR. V and J calls and clone size come straight from that table; D and trimming were deduced from the DNA. Of 40,000 to 55,000 clones in the sample, about nine tenths were seen once. Germline CDR1 is MNHNY and CDR2 is SVGAGI (reference sequence). V was shortened by 5 bases and J by 3 bases, with 7 bases between the two germline ends. There are 12 residues in the CDR3. This clone has more than one count but fewer than ten.

Sequences were obtained from peripheral blood. The source is a man in his fifties or sixties with active COVID-19. This chain links TRBV6-6 with TRBJ1-1; D is unresolved. CDR3 residues: CASSPVDTEAFF. The CDR3, as DNA: TGTGCCAGCAGTCCAGTTGACACTGAAGCTTTCTTT.